Presented here are 31 T cell receptor beta chains from one specimen sequenced in a study of T cells in localized non-small cell lung cancer. The protocol was immunoSEQ multiplex PCR, while the TCRdb copy is restricted to in-frame clones and leaves out a portion. The sample lists hundreds of clones, roughly 19% occurring once. This sample comprised lung tumor tissue, obtained before any cancer treatment. The receptors come from a male donor aged 60 or over with stage III squamous cell lung carcinoma.

The sample holds a few counts of this clone. This chain uses TRBV28 with TRBJ2-1, with D perhaps TRBD2 (5 bases). The germline V and J ends were trimmed by 3 bases and 8 bases, with 14 bases remaining between them. The CDR3 is 14 residues long. Per germline, CDR1 MDHEN and CDR2 SYDVKM. CDR3 in amino acids: CASSLYRGRDEQFF. CDR3 DNA sequence: TGTGCCAGCAGTTTGTACCGCGGGCGAGATGAGCAGTTCTTC. The full variable domain, completed using reference TRBV28 and TRBJ2-1, is DVKVTQSSRYLVKRTGEKVFLECVQDMDHENMFWYRQDPGLGLRLIYFSYDVKMKEKGDIPEGYSVSREKKERFSLILESASTNQTSMYLCASSLYRGRDEQFFGPGTRLTVL.

This chain links TRBV15 with TRBJ2-1; D is undetermined. Between the trimmed V and J ends, which lost 1 base and 3 bases, there was a span of 10 bases. The germline gives CDR1 LNHNV, CDR2 YYDKDF (reference sequence). The CDR3 is 15 residues long. The CDR3, as DNA: TGTGCCACCAGCAGAGGGCCTACCAGCTACAATGAGCAGTTCTTC. Residues: CATSRGPTSYNEQFF.

This clone was counted between two and nine times. The chain uses TRBV19 and TRBJ1-4; D is perhaps TRBD1 (5 bases). The CDR3 totals 14 residues. Looked up from germline, CDR1 is LNHDA and CDR2 is SQIVND (reference sequence). V lost 3 bases and J 8 bases, leaving 13 bases between the germline ends. The CDR3 sequence: CASSIGAAPEKLFF. For the CDR3, the DNA is TGTGCCAGTAGTATTGGGGCTGCCCCCGAAAAACTGTTTTTT.

This clone was observed a handful of times. This chain links TRBV28 with TRBJ1-1; D perhaps matches TRBD1 (6 bases). Germline V gene lookup returns CDR1 MDHEN and CDR2 SYDVKM. The CDR3 extends over 15 amino acids. V gave up 6 bases and J gave up 1 base, with 15 bases separating them. CDR3 coding DNA: TGTGCCAGCAGCCTCCCCGGGACAAGGAACACTGAAGCTTTCTTT. As protein: CASSLPGTRNTEAFF.

The chain joins TRBV18 to TRBJ2-6; D possibly matches TRBD1 or TRBD2 (5 bases each). This CDR3 contains 14 residues. The V gene lost 2 bases and the J gene lost 3 bases, with 5 bases spanning the gap. The germline V gene has CDR1 KGHSH and CDR2 LQKENI. CDR3: CASSPGGGANVLTF. The CDR3, as DNA: TGTGCCAGCTCACCAGGGGGTGGGGCCAACGTCCTGACTTTC.

This clone has a handful of counts. The chain carries TRBV6-8 and TRBJ2-1; D gene ambiguous. Germline V gene lookup returns CDR1 MNHGY and CDR2 SAAAGT. V gave up 4 bases and J gave up 6 bases, with 22 bases separating them. This CDR3 comprises 17 residues. CDR3 residues: CASSSRPLRFSGNEQFF. DNA for the CDR3: TGTGCCAGCAGTTCACGACCCCTCAGGTTTTCGGGCAATGAGCAGTTCTTC.

V and J are TRBV18 and TRBJ1-1; D unclear. The germline V gene has CDR1 KGHSH and CDR2 LQKENI. V shed 4 bases and J shed 1 base, with 10 bases lying between them. This CDR3 has 14 amino acids. The CDR3 region has the DNA TGTGCCAGCTCACGTGAGGGCCGGAACACTGAAGCTTTCTTT. It yields the protein CASSREGRNTEAFF. Variable domain in full (rest from reference TRBV18 and TRBJ1-1): NAGVMQNPRHLVRRRGQEARLRCSPMKGHSHVYWYRQLPEEGLKFMVYLQKENIIDESGMPKERFSAEFPKEGPSILRIQQVVRGDSAAYFCASSREGRNTEAFFGQGTRLTVV.

The rearrangement joins TRBV19 to TRBJ2-1; 11 nucleotides agree with TRBD2. The CDR3 has 16 residues. After removal of 5 bases from V and 4 bases from J, the junction contained 7 bases not matched to a gene. CDR1 is LNHDA, CDR2 SQIVND, per germline (reference sequence). CDR3 sequence: CASSWGGTSGYNEQFF. The CDR3 DNA is TGTGCCAGTAGTTGGGGCGGGACTAGCGGTTACAATGAGCAGTTCTTC.

This clone rates as medium-sized. V gene TRBV6-8 combines with J gene TRBJ2-2; 10 bases map to TRBD2. The CDR3 runs 14 residues. Germline CDR1 reads MNHGY; CDR2 reads SAAAGT. V lost 5 bases and J lost 5; bases outside the gene matches: 2. The CDR3 reads CASSLAGDTGELFF. The CDR3 nucleotides read TGTGCCAGCAGTCTAGCGGGAGATACCGGGGAGCTGTTTTTT.

The chain carries TRBV5-1 and TRBJ2-1, with 9 bases identical to TRBD2. V gave up 4 bases and J gave up 3 bases; unmatched junction bases: 5. This CDR3 has 15 amino acids. Per the germline V gene, CDR1 is SGHRS and CDR2 is YFSETQ. CDR3 amino acids: CASSRLAEFYNEQFF. The CDR3, as DNA: TGCGCCAGCAGCCGACTAGCGGAATTCTACAATGAGCAGTTCTTC.

In its sample, this clone was seen a few times. CDR3 loop: CSVEVPGADVRYEQYF. Written as DNA, the CDR3 is TGCAGCGTTGAAGTACCTGGGGCCGACGTGCGGTACGAGCAGTACTTC. J is TRBJ2-7 and V is TRBV29-1; possibly TRBD1 for D (5 bases). The V end was cut by 1 base, the J end by 4 bases, with 20 bases between. The CDR3 spans 16 residues. The V gene's germline CDR1 is SQVTM and CDR2 ANQGSEA.

Only a few counts were recorded for this clone. The chain employs TRBV6-1 and TRBJ1-2; D ambiguous. From germline, CDR1 is MNHNS and CDR2 SASEGT. The CDR3 has 14 amino acids. Trimming pared 1 base from V and 5 bases from J, leaving 11 bases between. The CDR3, as DNA: TGTGCCAGCAGTGAAGGGGTTACCCAATATGGCTACACCTTC. This gives the protein CASSEGVTQYGYTF.

A few counts support this clone. The chain employs TRBV11-3 and TRBJ2-1, with TRBD2 identical over 7 bases. V shed 1 base and J 4 bases; nucleotides not matched to a gene: 4. The CDR3 spans 15 residues. CDR1 and CDR2 (germline): SGHNT, YENEEA. The DNA for the CDR3 is TGTGCCAGCAGCTTAGTGGCGGGGGTATACAATGAGCAGTTCTTC. Protein sequence: CASSLVAGVYNEQFF.

This rearrangement joins TRBV5-1 to TRBJ2-7, with D possibly being TRBD2 (6 bases). Trimming cost V 4 bases and J 2 bases, with 22 bases left between them. Germline V gene data show CDR1 as SGHRS and CDR2 as YFSETQ. The CDR3 loop spans 17 amino acids. The CDR3 DNA sequence: TGCGCCAGCAGCGTGCGCATGGGGGGACCCTCAACCTACGAGCAGTACTTC. Its protein is CASSVRMGGPSTYEQYF. Looking up the rest from reference TRBV5-1 and TRBJ2-7 gives the full variable domain: KAGVTQTPRYLIKTRGQQVTLSCSPISGHRSVSWYQQTPGQGLQFLFEYFSETQRNKGNFPGRFSGRQFSNSRSEMNVSTLELGDSALYLCASSVRMGGPSTYEQYFGPGTRLTVT.

This clone appeared a few times. The chain joins TRBV4-1 to TRBJ1-2; maybe TRBD1 (6 bases). Trimming cost V 4 bases and J 1 base, with 13 bases left between them. Germline assignment: CDR1 MGHRA and CDR2 YSYEKL. The CDR3 loop spans 15 amino acids. The CDR3 coding sequence is TGCGCCAGCAGCCGCCGACAGGCCGTTAACTATGGCTACACCTTC. This sequence encodes CASSRRQAVNYGYTF.

This clone has more than one count but fewer than ten. The CDR3, as DNA: TGTGCCAGCAACTTTGCCGGGGAAAGTAATTCACCCCTCCACTTT. It translates to CASNFAGESNSPLHF. The chain combines TRBV9 with TRBJ1-6; D not resolved. The CDR3 covers 15 residues. V was trimmed by 6 bases and J by 6 bases, leaving 16 bases between them. Germline CDR1 SGDLS, CDR2 YYNGEE.

This clone was seen a handful of times. This CDR3 reads CASSVSGVTDTQYF. CDR3 bases: TGCGCCAGCAGCGTTAGCGGGGTCACAGATACGCAGTATTTT. The rearrangement links TRBV5-1 to TRBJ2-3, with 8 positions matching TRBD2. Germline CDR1 reads SGHRS; CDR2 reads YFSETQ. There are 14 residues in the CDR3. The J segment lost 2 bases and the V segment lost 4 bases, leaving 3 bases of the junction unmatched.

In its sample, this clone ranks as large. The chain employs TRBV9 and TRBJ1-4, with D maybe TRBD1 (6 bases). Between the trimmed V and J ends, which lost 5 bases and 3 bases, there was a span of 14 bases. Germline V gene sequence: CDR1 SGDLS, CDR2 YYNGEE. The CDR3 has 15 residues. As DNA, the CDR3 is TGTGCCAGCAGAGACACAGGACAGTCTAATGAAAAACTGTTTTTT. This encodes CASRDTGQSNEKLFF. Supplemented by reference TRBV9 and TRBJ1-4, the full variable domain reads DSGVTQTPKHLITATGQRVTLRCSPRSGDLSVYWYQQSLDQGLQFLIQYYNGEERAKGNILERFSAQQFPDLHSELNLSSLELGDSALYFCASRDTGQSNEKLFFGSGTQLSVL.

In DNA form, the CDR3 reads TGTGCCAGCAGTTCCCTTAGCGGGAGGCAGGATGAGCAGTTCTTC. It is translated as CASSSLSGRQDEQFF. The chain uses TRBV6-8 and TRBJ2-1; 10 bases match TRBD2. The CDR3 has 15 residues. Losses at the gene ends were 4 bases for V and 8 bases for J; bases not matched to a gene: 8. Germline-derived CDR1 and CDR2 are MNHGY and SAAAGT.

This clone was counted only a few times. The V and J genes are TRBV11-3 and TRBJ2-7, with TRBD2 matching 10 bases. Trimming at V came to 5 bases and at J to 1 base, leaving 14 bases not matched to a gene. Germline CDR1 reads SGHNT; CDR2 reads YENEEA. The CDR3 is 18 amino acids. The CDR3 sequence: CASSEVASGGLRSYEQYF. The CDR3 coding sequence is TGTGCCAGCAGCGAGGTGGCTAGCGGGGGCCTTAGATCCTACGAGCAGTACTTC.

In its sample, this clone ranks as large. The rearrangement joins TRBV19 to TRBJ1-4; TRBD1 matches at 7 bases. The V and J ends lost 5 bases and 3 bases, in that order; junction bases with no gene match: 9. The CDR3 runs to 16 residues. Germline CDR1 LNHDA, CDR2 SQIVND (reference sequence). The CDR3 region is CASSSDRRTPNEKLFF. CDR3 DNA sequence: TGTGCCAGTAGTTCGGACAGGAGAACCCCTAATGAAAAACTGTTTTTT. Combining the CDR3 with reference TRBV19 and TRBJ1-4 gives the whole variable domain DGGITQSPKYLFRKEGQNVTLSCEQNLNHDAMYWYRQDPGQGLRLIYYSQIVNDFQKGDIAEGYSVSREKKESFPLTVTSAQKNPTAFYLCASSSDRRTPNEKLFFGSGTQLSVL.

Worth noting for this clone: Other DNA sequences in the same sample also yield this CDR3. The chain recombines TRBV6-1 with TRBJ1-2; TRBD1 matches at 7 bases. Per the germline V gene, CDR1 is MNHNS and CDR2 is SASEGT. Losses at the gene ends were 1 base for V and 5 bases for J; bases not matched to a gene: 4. The CDR3 totals 14 residues. The DNA for the CDR3 is TGTGCCAGCAGTGAAGGGACAGGCCTTTATGGCTACACCTTC. Its protein is CASSEGTGLYGYTF.

The chain links TRBV15 to TRBJ2-3; maybe TRBD1 (6 bases). The length of the CDR3 is 14 residues. The germline V gene encodes CDR1 LNHNV and CDR2 YYDKDF (reference sequence). Trimming took off 5 bases at V and 1 base at J, with 10 bases between the two ends. Written as DNA, the CDR3 is TGTGCCACCAGCTTACGGACAGGCACAGATACGCAGTATTTT. It encodes CATSLRTGTDTQYF.

This chain links TRBV4-1 with TRBJ2-4; TRBD2 might be the D (7 bases). The germline V gene has CDR1 MGHRA and CDR2 YSYEKL. There are 13 residues in the CDR3. Trimming shortened V by 5 bases and J by 8 bases, and 13 bases separated the two germline ends. CDR3 sequence reads: CASSTGGQDIQYF. The CDR3, as DNA: TGCGCCAGCAGCACCGGGGGGCAAGACATTCAGTACTTC.

V gene TRBV6-8 combines with J gene TRBJ2-7; tentative D call: TRBD2 (6 bases). V shed 5 bases and J shed 4 bases, with 15 bases lying between them. The CDR3 contains 14 residues. CDR1 and CDR2 (germline): MNHGY, SAAAGT. The chain's CDR3 is CASSNTGEVYEQYF. CDR3 bases: TGTGCCAGCAGTAATACCGGGGAGGTGTACGAGCAGTACTTC.

This chain links TRBV6-8 with TRBJ2-7; the match to TRBD1 covers 7 bases. The CDR3 consists of 13 residues. CDR1 and CDR2 from the germline V gene are MNHGY and SAAAGT. The J segment lost 4 bases and the V segment lost 6 bases, leaving 6 bases of the junction unmatched. Written as DNA, the CDR3 is TGTGCCAGCAGGACAGGGAAGGGTTACGAGCAGTACTTC. Translated: CASRTGKGYEQYF.

The chain uses TRBV28 and TRBJ1-5; D is possibly TRBD1 (6 bases). With 6 bases removed from V and 7 bases from J, the gap between germline ends came to 22 bases. The length of the CDR3 is 16 residues. The germline gives CDR1 MDHEN, CDR2 SYDVKM. CDR3 coding DNA: TGTGCCAGCAGCCTCCCGAGGGGGGGCGCGGGACAGCCCCAGCATTTT. The encoded protein is CASSLPRGGAGQPQHF.

This clone has just a few counts. The rearrangement uses TRBV19 and TRBJ2-6, with 12 positions matching TRBD1. CDR1 LNHDA and CDR2 SQIVND come from the germline V gene (reference sequence). Germline trimming cut 4 bases from V and 1 base from J; bases unmatched to any gene: 8. The CDR3 has 19 amino acids. CDR3 in DNA: TGTGCCAGTAGTACACAACCGGGACAGGGGGCTTCTGGGGCCAACGTCCTGACTTTC. Protein sequence: CASSTQPGQGASGANVLTF.

The chain employs TRBV28 and TRBJ1-2, with a tentative D call TRBD1 (6 bases). CDR3 length: 16 residues. V was pared by 1 base and J by 3 bases, with 15 bases between. Per germline, CDR1 MDHEN and CDR2 SYDVKM. CDR3 nucleotide sequence: TGTGCCAGCAGTTTATTCCCAGGGGTCCCCCACTATGGCTACACCTTC. Translation gives CASSLFPGVPHYGYTF.

The genes are TRBV6-8 and TRBJ1-2, with 7 bases lining up with TRBD1. Germline assignment: CDR1 MNHGY and CDR2 SAAAGT. This CDR3 comprises 14 residues. With 5 bases clipped from V and 0 bases from J, the junction kept 3 bases outside the gene matches. CDR3 in DNA: TGTGCCAGCAGTAGAGGACAGGCTAACTATGGCTACACCTTC. Translating gives CASSRGQANYGYTF.

CDR3 in DNA: TGTGCCAGTGGACAGACCTTTACCTACGAGCAGTACTTC. Amino acids: CASGQTFTYEQYF. The genes are TRBV6-8 and TRBJ2-7, with D possibly TRBD1 on 6 matching bases. Trimming took 9 bases from V and 2 from J, leaving 14 bases between them. Germline CDR1 is MNHGY and CDR2 is SAAAGT. CDR3 size: 13 residues.